Listed below are T cell receptor beta chains from one sample, sequenced in a study of T-cell reconstitution after alpha-beta-depleted transplantation in children. TCRdb reprocessed the PCR reads with MiXCR, giving one entry per CDR3 protein. The table has about 900,000 distinct CDR3 sequences, about 29% seen once. The sequences come from PBMCs, mostly from graft donor cells, collected 360 days after TCRalphabeta/CD19-depleted stem cell transplant. Receptors originate from a boy under two years old who had a stem cell transplant for SCID, so the T cells may come from the graft donor. Each CDR3 is given with its conserved first and last residue. Each record gives: clone size, V gene, J gene, D gene, CDR3 DNA, CDR3 protein. D genes are given only for firm matches. Only part of the rows carry a size: once, few, many, or a class if the clone is expanded.

-	TRBV5-1	TRBJ2-5	TRBD2	TGCGCCAGCAGCTTGGCCGGGGGGACGACCCAAGAGACCCAGTACTTC	CASSLAGGTTQETQYF
few	TRBV5-1	TRBJ2-5	TRBD1	TGCGCCAGCAGCTGGGGCGACAGGGTAGAGACCCAGTACTTC	CASSWGDRVETQYF
-	TRBV15	TRBJ2-7	-	TGTGCCACCAGCAGAGATCTTAGAGGCGCTAATCCCTACGAGCAGTACTTC	CATSRDLRGANPYEQYF
few	TRBV12-3/TRBV12-4	TRBJ2-5	-	TGTGCCAGCAGTTCGGAAAGGGTAGAGACCCAGTACTTC	CASSSERVETQYF
-	TRBV7-9	TRBJ2-1	TRBD2	TGTGCCAGCAGCCCATTAGCGGGGGGTGGCAATGAGCAGTTCTTC	CASSPLAGGGNEQFF
few	TRBV6-2/TRBV6-3	TRBJ2-1	TRBD2	TGTGCCAGCAGTCCTCGTGGGACTAGCAGTTTCTTC	CASSPRGTSSFF
-	TRBV20-1	TRBJ2-3	-	TGCAGTGCTCTGGGGCGATTGGCGGTAGATACGCAGTATTTT	CSALGRLAVDTQYF
-	TRBV5-1	TRBJ2-3	-	TGCGCCAGCAGCTTGGTTGGCCTCCGAGATACGCAGTATTTT	CASSLVGLRDTQYF
-	TRBV7-9	TRBJ1-1	-	TGTGCCAGCAGTAACGGAGGTGGGGTCAACACTGAAGCTTTCTTT	CASSNGGGVNTEAFF
-	TRBV3-1	TRBJ1-2	-	TGTGCCAGCAGCCAAGATCCTTACCTTGGGTCGGGGGTACCTTATCATGGCTACACCTTC	CASSQDPYLGSGVPYHGYTF
few	TRBV7-2	TRBJ1-1	-	TGTGCCAGCAGCTTCGTGTCTGGAGGGAACACTGAAGCTTTCTTT	CASSFVSGGNTEAFF
many	TRBV3-1	TRBJ1-1	TRBD1	TGTGCCAGCAGCCCTTGGACAGGGGCGCACACTGAAGCTTTCTTT	CASSPWTGAHTEAFF